The 5 T cell receptor beta chains presented below share a single source sample, sequenced in a study of shared clonotypes between healthy human individuals. Sequenced by immunoSEQ multiplex PCR; TCRdb stores in-frame clones only, minus some. The table has about 1 million clones, approximately 72% seen once. The sequenced sample was memory CD4+ T cells sorted from blood. Subset defined: CD45RA-negative fraction. The receptor source for this set is a man younger than 35 in good health.

For the CDR3, the DNA is TGTGCCAGCAGTTTAATTGGGGCAGGGTTTCACTATGGCTACACCTTC. It encodes CASSLIGAGFHYGYTF. V gene TRBV27 combines with J gene TRBJ1-2; perhaps TRBD1 as D (5 bases). CDR1 MNHEY and CDR2 SMNVEV come from the germline V gene (reference sequence). This CDR3 comprises 16 residues. V was cut by 2 bases and J by 3 bases, with 16 bases left in between.

V gene TRBV30 combines with J gene TRBJ2-7; no definite D call. The germline CDR1 and CDR2 sequences are GTSNPN and SVGIG (reference sequence). V was clipped by 1 base and J by 3 bases, with 16 bases between them. The CDR3 covers 15 residues. The CDR3, as DNA: TGTGCCTGGAGTGACACCCAAGGGCCCTACTACGAGCAGTACTTC. Protein: CAWSDTQGPYYEQYF.

About this clone itself: The same CDR3 can be traced to other DNA sequences in this sample. The CDR3 bases are TGTGCCTGGAGTGTTAAGGGGCCCTCCTACGAGCAGTACTTC. It is translated as CAWSVKGPSYEQYF. The chain recombines TRBV30 with TRBJ2-7; D is possibly TRBD1 (5 bases). The germline V and J ends were trimmed by 0 bases and 0 bases, with 9 bases remaining between them. CDR1 and CDR2 from the germline V gene are GTSNPN and SVGIG (reference sequence). This CDR3 spans 14 amino acids. The entire variable domain, with the rest obtained from reference TRBV30 and TRBJ2-7, is as follows: SQTIHQWPATLVQPVGSPLSLECTVEGTSNPNLYWYRQAAGRGLQLLFYSVGIGQISSEVPQNLSASRPQDRQFILSSKKLLLSDSGFYLCAWSVKGPSYEQYFGPGTRLTVT.

The chain combines TRBV14 with TRBJ2-1; unclear D gene. Germline lookup yields CDR1 SGHDN and CDR2 FVKESK. The CDR3 length is 14 residues. V was trimmed by 0 bases and J by 1 base, leaving 4 bases between them. In DNA, the CDR3 is TGTGCCAGCAGCCAAGAGGGTTCCTACAATGAGCAGTTCTTC. Translating gives CASSQEGSYNEQFF.

This clone was seen a handful of times. This rearrangement joins TRBV27 to TRBJ1-3, with TRBD1 matching 10 bases. Germline trimming cut 5 bases from V and 0 bases from J; bases unmatched to any gene: 7. The CDR3 runs 17 residues. Looked up from germline, CDR1 is MNHEY and CDR2 is SMNVEV (reference sequence). CDR3 in DNA: TGTGCCAGCAGTGGGGCGACAGGGGGCTTCTCTGGAAACACCATATATTTT. Translating gives CASSGATGGFSGNTIYF.